Listed here are 9 T cell receptor beta chains from one sample, sequenced in a study of control samples from healthy donors and cancer patients. TCRdb's copy holds only in-frame clones and misses some; the assay was immunoSEQ multiplex PCR. The table includes about 98,000 clones, about 80% detected once. What was sequenced was blood. The receptor source for this set is a woman in her 30s in good health.

The chain carries TRBV6-6 and TRBJ2-3, with 12 bases identical to TRBD2. The CDR3 covers 16 residues. The V segment lost 2 bases and the J segment 3 bases; nucleotides outside the gene matches: 3. CDR1 is MNHNY and CDR2 is SVGAGI in the germline V gene (reference sequence). CDR3 amino acids: CASSYGLAGGTDTQYF. The CDR3 nucleotides read TGTGCCAGCAGTTACGGGCTAGCGGGGGGGACAGATACGCAGTATTTT.

This clone was observed a few times. The rearrangement joins TRBV12-3 or TRBV12-4 to TRBJ1-1, with D hard to call. The CDR3 consists of 13 residues. The V gene lost 3 bases and the J gene lost 1 base, with 6 bases spanning the gap. CDR3: CASSFKTNTEAFF. The CDR3 coding sequence is TGTGCCAGCAGTTTCAAAACGAACACTGAAGCTTTCTTT.

The chain recombines TRBV2 with TRBJ2-7; 8 bases fit TRBD1. The germline V gene has CDR1 SNHLY and CDR2 FYNNEI. CDR3 length: 14 residues. The V segment lost 5 bases and the J segment 3 bases; nucleotides outside the gene matches: 6. Written as DNA, the CDR3 is TGTGCCAGCAGTCTTCGGACAGGGAACTACGAGCAGTACTTC. This codes for CASSLRTGNYEQYF. Filled out from reference TRBV2 and TRBJ2-7, the complete variable domain reads EPEVTQTPSHQVTQMGQEVILRCVPISNHLYFYWYRQILGQKVEFLVSFYNNEISEKSEIFDDQFSVERPDGSNFTLKIRSTKLEDSAMYFCASSLRTGNYEQYFGPGTRLTVT.

This chain uses TRBV2 with TRBJ1-1, with 7 nucleotides matching TRBD1. The CDR3 sequence is 16 residues long. J was trimmed by 3 bases and V by 6 bases; bases with no gene match: 13. Germline CDR1 reads SNHLY; CDR2 reads FYNNEI. CDR3 in DNA: TGTGCCAGCAGGATCAGTAGAGACAGGGCACACACTGAAGCTTTCTTT. Translating it yields CASRISRDRAHTEAFF.

The chain recombines TRBV11-2 with TRBJ2-5; no clear D. CDR1 is SGHAT, CDR2 FQNNGV, per germline. V lost 4 bases, J lost 2 bases, and 5 bases lay in between. The CDR3 length is 12 residues. The CDR3 nucleotides are TGTGCCAGCAGCTCGCGACAAGAGACCCAGTACTTC. Translating it yields CASSSRQETQYF.

The J gene is TRBJ2-5, the V gene TRBV4-1; D is unclear. The CDR3 sequence is 18 residues long. V lost 1 base to trimming and J lost 0 bases, with 18 bases between them. CDR1 MGHRA and CDR2 YSYEKL come from the germline V gene. CDR3: CASSQVNLGLGYQETQYF. DNA of the CDR3: TGCGCCAGCAGCCAAGTGAATTTGGGCTTAGGGTACCAAGAGACCCAGTACTTC.

This clone was counted only a few times. The J gene is TRBJ1-2, the V gene TRBV19, with TRBD1 identical over 10 bases. This CDR3 is 13 amino acids long. Germline lookup yields CDR1 LNHDA and CDR2 SQIVND (reference sequence). Trimming at V came to 6 bases and at J to 5 bases, leaving 3 bases not matched to a gene. Here the CDR3 reads CASSPGQGYGYTF. In DNA form, the CDR3 reads TGTGCCAGTAGCCCGGGACAGGGGTATGGCTACACCTTC. The whole variable domain, filled in from reference TRBV19 and TRBJ1-2, reads DGGITQSPKYLFRKEGQNVTLSCEQNLNHDAMYWYRQDPGQGLRLIYYSQIVNDFQKGDIAEGYSVSREKKESFPLTVTSAQKNPTAFYLCASSPGQGYGYTFGSGTRLTVV.

In nucleotides, the CDR3 is TGTGCCAGCAGCCGTACGGACAGGGCCACTGAAGCTTTCTTT. Translation gives CASSRTDRATEAFF. The chain employs TRBV3-1 (or the pseudogene TRBV3-2) and TRBJ1-1, with 8 nucleotides matching TRBD1. Germline V gene lookup returns CDR1 LGHDT and CDR2 YNNKEL (reference sequence). The CDR3 contains 14 residues. The V and J ends lost 4 bases and 4 bases, in that order; junction bases with no gene match: 5.

This clone has more than one count but fewer than ten. V gene TRBV2 combines with J gene TRBJ2-1; D unresolved. V was cut by 7 bases and J by 8 bases, with 18 bases left in between. This CDR3 spans 14 amino acids. In germline, CDR1 is SNHLY, CDR2 FYNNEI. CDR3 sequence reads: CASKARPLLDEQFF. CDR3 DNA: TGTGCCAGCAAGGCGCGCCCTTTGTTGGATGAGCAGTTCTTC.